These 5 T cell receptor beta chains were sequenced from one sample in a study of T cells in Graves' hyperthyroidism and ophthalmopathy. Authors of the study amplified TCR beta CDR3 regions from RNA transcripts. The TCR CDR3 first-round RT-PCR relied on the HTBI primer set. One entry per CDR3 protein results from TCRdb running MiXCR on the multiplex PCR reads. The sample includes approximately 740,000 distinct CDR3 sequences, 12% to 15% of them seen just once. What was sequenced was blood. All receptors derive from a woman younger than 35 with Graves' hyperthyroidism.

This clonotype was counted many times. The rearrangement uses TRBV7-8 and TRBJ2-1; 10 bases are shared with TRBD2. From germline, CDR1 is SGHVS and CDR2 FQNEAQ. CDR3 length: 14 amino acids. V lost 6 bases, J lost 6 bases, and 5 bases stayed unmatched. CDR3 amino acids: CASRILAGFNEQFF. CDR3 nucleotides: TGTGCCAGCAGAATACTAGCGGGGTTCAATGAGCAGTTCTTC.

This clonotype has ten or more counts. The chain couples TRBV11-2 to TRBJ2-5; no clear D. Germline loops: CDR1 SGHAT, CDR2 FQNNGV. This CDR3 region has 15 residues. The V and J ends lost 0 bases and 12 bases respectively, with 20 bases between them. The CDR3 sequence: CASSLEGSLSSGKYF. The CDR3 DNA is TGTGCCAGCAGCTTAGAGGGCAGTTTATCATCTGGGAAGTACTTC.

This clonotype was seen repeatedly, ten times or more. The genes are TRBV2 and TRBJ2-1; 9 bases line up with TRBD1. The germline V gene has CDR1 SNHLY and CDR2 FYNNEI. V trimming: 6 bases; J trimming: 6 bases; junction bases outside the gene matches: 9. This CDR3 has 15 residues. As DNA, the CDR3 is TGTGCCAGCAGGGAAACAGGGGGCGTCCTCAATGAGCAGTTCTTC. Its protein product is CASRETGGVLNEQFF. Full variable domain (rest looked up from reference TRBV2 and TRBJ2-1): EPEVTQTPSHQVTQMGQEVILRCVPISNHLYFYWYRQILGQKVEFLVSFYNNEISEKSEIFDDQFSVERPDGSNFTLKIRSTKLEDSAMYFCASRETGGVLNEQFFGPGTRLTVL.

This clonotype was picked up a small number of times. Given the absence of the conserved phenylalanine or tryptophan at the CDR3 end, a read error is likely. This rearrangement joins TRBV3-1 to TRBJ2-1; D not resolved. The germline CDR1 and CDR2 sequences are LGHDT and YNNKEL (reference sequence). Trimming shortened V by 1 base and J by 6 bases, and 4 bases separated the two germline ends. CDR3 size: 12 residues. Written as DNA, the CDR3 is TGTGCCAGCAGCCAAGTCAGCAATGAGCAGTTCCTC. It yields the protein CASSQVSNEQFL.

The chain is built from TRBV11-1 and TRBJ2-2, with no clear D. The CDR3 loop spans 13 amino acids. The germline V gene has CDR1 SGHAT and CDR2 FQDESV (reference sequence). V was pared by 5 bases and J by 4 bases, with 8 bases between. In DNA form, the CDR3 reads TGTGCCAGCAGCCCGGTTGCCACCGGGGAGCTGTTTTTT. This encodes CASSPVATGELFF.